This T cell receptor beta chain was observed in a study of a mutant IDH1 vaccine in newly diagnosed glioma. About the research overall: Patients began vaccination 4-6 weeks after radiotherapy alone, or with temozolomide cycles. Every participant had undergone radiotherapy, temozolomide, or both before, and most underwent both.

Points on this clone: The antigen is not known.

Sample time point: week 35, safety follow-up. Vaccination used 300 ug of mutant IDH1 20-mer peptide per dose, with topical imiquimod. Eight vaccinations were given in weeks 1, 3, 5, 7, 11, 15, 19 and 23. Study-wide results and caveats: In 80% to 95% of patients, immune responses induced by the vaccine occurred.

The assay was immunoSEQ multiplex PCR, and TCRdb's table has in-frame clones only and misses some. This table holds about 69,000 clones, 70% to 90% found once. CDR3 length: 16 residues. Trimming at V came to 6 bases and at J to 1 base, leaving 11 bases not matched to a gene. Germline V gene lookup returns CDR1 SGHAT and CDR2 FQNNGV. The chain joins TRBV11-2 to TRBJ1-2; 7 nucleotides align to TRBD1. The specimen comprised PBMCs, sampled from a glioma patient whose treatment included an IDH1 peptide vaccine. The sequence was obtained from a man aged 25-40 years with glioma. CDR3 sequence reads: CASRPIRDSFNYGYTF. CDR3 nucleotide sequence: TGTGCCAGCAGACCTATCCGGGACAGCTTTAACTATGGCTACACCTTC.